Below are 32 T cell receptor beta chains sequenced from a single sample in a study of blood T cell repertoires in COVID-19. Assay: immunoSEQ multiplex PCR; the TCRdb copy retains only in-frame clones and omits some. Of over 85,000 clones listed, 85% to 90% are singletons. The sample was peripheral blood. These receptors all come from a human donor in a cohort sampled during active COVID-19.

The CDR3 coding sequence is TGTGCCAGCAGTGAATCGGGCCCGGGAAATCAGCCCCAGCATTTT. Translated: CASSESGPGNQPQHF. The V gene is TRBV6-1, the J gene TRBJ1-5; D call uncertain. CDR1 is MNHNS and CDR2 is SASEGT in the germline V gene. V was clipped by 2 bases and J by 4 bases, with 12 bases between them. This CDR3 spans 15 amino acids.

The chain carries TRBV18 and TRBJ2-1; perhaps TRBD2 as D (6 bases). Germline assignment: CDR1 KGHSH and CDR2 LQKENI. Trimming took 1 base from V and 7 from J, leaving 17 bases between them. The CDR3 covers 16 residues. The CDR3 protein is CASSPQGPGRNNEQFF. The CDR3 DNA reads TGTGCCAGCTCACCACAGGGTCCGGGGAGGAATAATGAGCAGTTCTTC.

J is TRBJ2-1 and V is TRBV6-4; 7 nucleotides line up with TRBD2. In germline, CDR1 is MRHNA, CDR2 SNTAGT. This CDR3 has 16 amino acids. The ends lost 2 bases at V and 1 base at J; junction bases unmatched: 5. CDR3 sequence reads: CASSDASGVSYNEQFF. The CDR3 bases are TGTGCCAGCAGTGACGCAAGCGGGGTATCCTACAATGAGCAGTTCTTC.

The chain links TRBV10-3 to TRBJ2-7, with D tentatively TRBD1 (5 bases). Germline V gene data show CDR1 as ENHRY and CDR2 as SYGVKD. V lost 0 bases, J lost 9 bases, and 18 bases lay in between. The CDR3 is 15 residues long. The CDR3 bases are TGTGCCATCAGTGAGTCACCTTTCCAGGGTAATGCGCAGTACTTC. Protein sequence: CAISESPFQGNAQYF.

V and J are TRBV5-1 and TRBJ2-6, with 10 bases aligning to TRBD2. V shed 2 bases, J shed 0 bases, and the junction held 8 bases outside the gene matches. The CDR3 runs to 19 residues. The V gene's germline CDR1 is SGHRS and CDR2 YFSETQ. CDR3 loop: CASSFTSGTRFSGANVLTF. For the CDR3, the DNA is TGCGCCAGCAGCTTCACTAGCGGGACCCGTTTCTCTGGGGCCAACGTCCTGACTTTC.

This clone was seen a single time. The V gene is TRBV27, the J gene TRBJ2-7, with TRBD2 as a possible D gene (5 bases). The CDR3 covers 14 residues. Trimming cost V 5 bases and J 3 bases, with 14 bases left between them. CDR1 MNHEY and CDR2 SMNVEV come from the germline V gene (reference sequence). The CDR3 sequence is CASSPSPHLYEQYF. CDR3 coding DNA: TGTGCCAGCAGTCCTAGCCCTCATCTCTACGAGCAGTACTTC.

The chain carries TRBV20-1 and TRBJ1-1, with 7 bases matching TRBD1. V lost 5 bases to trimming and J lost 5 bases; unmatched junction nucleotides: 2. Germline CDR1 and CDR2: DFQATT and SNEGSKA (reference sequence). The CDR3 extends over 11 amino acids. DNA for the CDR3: TGCAGTGCTGCGGACAGGACTGAAGCTTTCTTT. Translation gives CSAADRTEAFF.

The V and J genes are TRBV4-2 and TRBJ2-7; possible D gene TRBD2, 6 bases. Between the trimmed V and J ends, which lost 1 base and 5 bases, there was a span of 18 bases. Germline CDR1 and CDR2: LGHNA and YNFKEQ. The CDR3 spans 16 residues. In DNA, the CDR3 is TGTGCCAGCAGCCAAGCGGCGGGGCTTCGACCGGACGAGCAGTACTTC. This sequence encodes CASSQAAGLRPDEQYF.

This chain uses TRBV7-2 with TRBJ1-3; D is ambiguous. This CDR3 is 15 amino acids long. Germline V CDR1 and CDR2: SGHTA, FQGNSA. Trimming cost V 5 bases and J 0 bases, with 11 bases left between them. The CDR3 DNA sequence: TGTGCCAGCAGCCTCCTCCCCGGCTCTGGAAACACCATATATTTT. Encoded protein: CASSLLPGSGNTIYF.

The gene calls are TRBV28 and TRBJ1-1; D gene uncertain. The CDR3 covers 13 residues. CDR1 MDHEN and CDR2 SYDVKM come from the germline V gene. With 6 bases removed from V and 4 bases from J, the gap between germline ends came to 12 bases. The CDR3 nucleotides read TGTGCCAGCAGCCTAGTCTCGGGCACTGAAGCTTTCTTT. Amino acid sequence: CASSLVSGTEAFF.

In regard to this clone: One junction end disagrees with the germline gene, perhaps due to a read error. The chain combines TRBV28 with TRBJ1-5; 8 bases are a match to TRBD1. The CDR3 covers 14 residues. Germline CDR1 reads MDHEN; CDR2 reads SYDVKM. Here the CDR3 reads CASTPGQDLQAQHF. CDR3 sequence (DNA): TGTGCCAGCACACCGGGACAGGATCTTCAGGCCCAGCATTTT.

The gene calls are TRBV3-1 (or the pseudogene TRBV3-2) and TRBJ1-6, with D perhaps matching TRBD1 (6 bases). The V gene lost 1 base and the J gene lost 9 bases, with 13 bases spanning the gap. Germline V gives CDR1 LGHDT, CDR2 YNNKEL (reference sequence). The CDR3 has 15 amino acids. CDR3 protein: CASSQVAGAASPLHF. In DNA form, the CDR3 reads TGTGCCAGCAGCCAAGTTGCAGGGGCTGCTTCACCCCTCCACTTT.

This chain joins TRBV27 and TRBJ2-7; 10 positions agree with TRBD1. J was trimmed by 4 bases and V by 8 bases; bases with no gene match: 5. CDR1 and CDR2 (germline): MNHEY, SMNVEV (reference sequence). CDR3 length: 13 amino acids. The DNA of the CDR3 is TGTGCCAGCTGGGACAGGGGCGGTTACGAGCAGTACTTC. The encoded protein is CASWDRGGYEQYF.

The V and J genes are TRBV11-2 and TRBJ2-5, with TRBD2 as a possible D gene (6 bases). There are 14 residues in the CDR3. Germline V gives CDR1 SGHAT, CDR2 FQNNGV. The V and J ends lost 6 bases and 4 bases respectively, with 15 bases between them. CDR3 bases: TGTGCCAGCAGACAAAGCGGTAGCGGAGAGACCCAGTACTTC. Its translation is CASRQSGSGETQYF.

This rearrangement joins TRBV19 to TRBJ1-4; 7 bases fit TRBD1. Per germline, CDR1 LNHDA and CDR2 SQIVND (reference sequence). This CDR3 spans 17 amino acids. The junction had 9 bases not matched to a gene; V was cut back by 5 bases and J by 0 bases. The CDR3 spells CASSSTRDSATNEKLFF. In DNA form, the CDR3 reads TGTGCCAGTAGTTCGACCCGGGACAGTGCAACTAATGAAAAACTGTTTTTT.

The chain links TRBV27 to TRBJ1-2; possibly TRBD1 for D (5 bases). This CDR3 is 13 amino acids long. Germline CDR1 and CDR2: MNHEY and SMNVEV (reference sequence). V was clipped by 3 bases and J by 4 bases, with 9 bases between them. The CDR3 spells CASSFDSFYGYTF. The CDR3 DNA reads TGTGCCAGCAGTTTCGACAGCTTCTATGGCTACACCTTC.

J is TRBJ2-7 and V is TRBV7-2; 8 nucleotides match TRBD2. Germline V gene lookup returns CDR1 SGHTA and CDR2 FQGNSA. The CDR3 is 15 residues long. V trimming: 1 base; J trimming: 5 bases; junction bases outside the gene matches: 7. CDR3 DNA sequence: TGTGCCAGCAGCTTAGGGGCAGCGGGAGAGGACGAGCAGTACTTC. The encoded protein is CASSLGAAGEDEQYF.

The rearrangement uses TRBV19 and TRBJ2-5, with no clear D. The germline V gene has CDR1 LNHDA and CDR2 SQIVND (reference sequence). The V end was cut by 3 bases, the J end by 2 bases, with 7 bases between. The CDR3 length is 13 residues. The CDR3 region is CASSMHLQETQYF. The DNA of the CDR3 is TGTGCCAGTAGTATGCACTTACAAGAGACCCAGTACTTC.

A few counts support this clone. The CDR3 DNA reads as TGTGCCAGCAGTTTAGGAGGGAGCCGCTCCTACGAGCAGTACTTC. Translation gives CASSLGGSRSYEQYF. V gene TRBV27 combines with J gene TRBJ2-7, with D perhaps TRBD2 (6 bases). The V gene's germline CDR1 is MNHEY and CDR2 SMNVEV (reference sequence). The CDR3 is made up of 15 amino acids. V was cut by 2 bases and J by 0 bases, with 11 bases left in between.

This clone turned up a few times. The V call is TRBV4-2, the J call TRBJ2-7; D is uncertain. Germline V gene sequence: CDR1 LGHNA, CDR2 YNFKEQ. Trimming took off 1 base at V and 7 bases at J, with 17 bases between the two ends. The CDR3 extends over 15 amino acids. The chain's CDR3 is CASSQAVGSQQEQYF. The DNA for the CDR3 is TGTGCCAGCAGCCAAGCCGTGGGCTCCCAGCAGGAGCAGTACTTC.

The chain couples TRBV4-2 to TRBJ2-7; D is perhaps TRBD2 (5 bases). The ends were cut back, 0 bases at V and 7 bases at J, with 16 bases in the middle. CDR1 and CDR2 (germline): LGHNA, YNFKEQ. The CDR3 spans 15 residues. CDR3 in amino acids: CASSQEVDSEREQYF. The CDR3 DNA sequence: TGTGCCAGCAGCCAAGAGGTCGACTCCGAGCGGGAGCAGTACTTC.

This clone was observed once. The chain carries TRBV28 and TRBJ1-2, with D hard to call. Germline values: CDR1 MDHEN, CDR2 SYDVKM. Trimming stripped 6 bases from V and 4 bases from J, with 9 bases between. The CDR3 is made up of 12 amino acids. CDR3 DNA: TGTGCCAGCAGGCCAGGAACCTATGGCTACACCTTC. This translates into CASRPGTYGYTF.

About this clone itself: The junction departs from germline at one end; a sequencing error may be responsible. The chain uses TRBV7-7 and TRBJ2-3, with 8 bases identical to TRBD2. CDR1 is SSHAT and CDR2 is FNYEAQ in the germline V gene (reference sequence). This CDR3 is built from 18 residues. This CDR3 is CASSLGASGSSGTDTQYF. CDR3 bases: TGTGCTAGCAGCTTAGGGGCTAGCGGGTCCTCGGGAACAGATACGCAGTATTTT. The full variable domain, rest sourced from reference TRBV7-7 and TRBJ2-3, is GAGVSQSPRYKVTKRGQDVTLRCDPISSHATLYWYQQALGQGPEFLTYFNYEAQPDKSGLPSDRFSAERPEGSISTLTIQRTEQRDSAMYRCASSLGASGSSGTDTQYFGPGTRLTVL.

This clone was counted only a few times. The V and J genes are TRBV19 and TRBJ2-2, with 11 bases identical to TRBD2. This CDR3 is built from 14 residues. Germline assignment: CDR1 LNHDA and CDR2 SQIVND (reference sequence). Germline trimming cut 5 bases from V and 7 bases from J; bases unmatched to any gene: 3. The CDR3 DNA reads TGTGCCAGTAGTGCGGGACTAGCGGTCGGGGAGCTGTTTTTT. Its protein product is CASSAGLAVGELFF.

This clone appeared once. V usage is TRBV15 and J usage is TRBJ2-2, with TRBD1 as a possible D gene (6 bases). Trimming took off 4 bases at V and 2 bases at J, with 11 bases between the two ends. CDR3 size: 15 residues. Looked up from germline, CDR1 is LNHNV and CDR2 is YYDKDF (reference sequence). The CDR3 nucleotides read TGTGCCACCAGCAAAGGGACACTTAACACCGGGGAGCTGTTTTTT. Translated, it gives CATSKGTLNTGELFF.

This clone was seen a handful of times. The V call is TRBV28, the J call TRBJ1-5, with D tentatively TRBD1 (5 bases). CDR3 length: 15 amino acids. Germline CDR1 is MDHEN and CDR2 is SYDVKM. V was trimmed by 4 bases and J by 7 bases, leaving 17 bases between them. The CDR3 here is CASSSYSGGGQPQHF. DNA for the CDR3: TGTGCCAGCAGTTCCTACTCCGGGGGGGGACAGCCCCAGCATTTT.

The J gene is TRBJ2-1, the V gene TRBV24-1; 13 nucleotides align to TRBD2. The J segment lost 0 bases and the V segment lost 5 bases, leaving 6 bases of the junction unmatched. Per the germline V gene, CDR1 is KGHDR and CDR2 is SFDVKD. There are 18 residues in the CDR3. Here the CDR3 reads CATSAWTSGSSSYNEQFF. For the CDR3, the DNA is TGTGCCACCAGTGCCTGGACTAGCGGGAGCAGCTCCTACAATGAGCAGTTCTTC.

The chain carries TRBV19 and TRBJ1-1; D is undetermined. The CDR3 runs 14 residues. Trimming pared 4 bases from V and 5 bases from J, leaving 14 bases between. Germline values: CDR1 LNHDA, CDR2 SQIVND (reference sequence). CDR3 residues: CASSRTVGRTEAFF. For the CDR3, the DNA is TGTGCCAGTAGTAGGACCGTAGGGAGAACTGAAGCTTTCTTT. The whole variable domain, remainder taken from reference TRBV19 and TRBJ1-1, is DGGITQSPKYLFRKEGQNVTLSCEQNLNHDAMYWYRQDPGQGLRLIYYSQIVNDFQKGDIAEGYSVSREKKESFPLTVTSAQKNPTAFYLCASSRTVGRTEAFFGQGTRLTVV.

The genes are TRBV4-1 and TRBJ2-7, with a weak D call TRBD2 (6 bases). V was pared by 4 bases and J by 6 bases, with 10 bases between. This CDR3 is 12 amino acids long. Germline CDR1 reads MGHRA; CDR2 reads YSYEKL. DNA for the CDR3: TGCGCCAGCAGCCTGATGGGGGGCGAGCAGTACTTC. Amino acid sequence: CASSLMGGEQYF.

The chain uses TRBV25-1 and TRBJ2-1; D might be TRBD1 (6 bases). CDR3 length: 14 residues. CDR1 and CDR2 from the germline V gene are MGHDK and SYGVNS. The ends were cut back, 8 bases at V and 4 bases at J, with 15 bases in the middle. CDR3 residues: CASAGGLSYNEQFF. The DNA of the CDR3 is TGTGCCAGCGCTGGGGGCCTGTCATACAATGAGCAGTTCTTC. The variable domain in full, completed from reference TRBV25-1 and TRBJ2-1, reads EADIYQTPRYLVIGTGKKITLECSQTMGHDKMYWYQQDPGMELHLIHYSYGVNSTEKGDLSSESTVSRIRTEHFPLTLESARPSHTSQYLCASAGGLSYNEQFFGPGTRLTVL.

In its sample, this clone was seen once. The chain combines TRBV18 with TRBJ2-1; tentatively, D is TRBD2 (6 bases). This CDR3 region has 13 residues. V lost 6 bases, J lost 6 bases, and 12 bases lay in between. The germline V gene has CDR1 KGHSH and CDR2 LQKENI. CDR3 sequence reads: CASSAGTLNEQFF. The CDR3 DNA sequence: TGTGCCAGCTCGGCCGGGACTCTCAATGAGCAGTTCTTC.

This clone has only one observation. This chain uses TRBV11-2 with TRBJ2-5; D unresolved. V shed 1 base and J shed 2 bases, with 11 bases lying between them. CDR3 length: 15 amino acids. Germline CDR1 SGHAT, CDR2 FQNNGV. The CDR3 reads CASSLALAPQETQYF. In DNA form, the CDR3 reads TGTGCCAGCAGCTTAGCCTTGGCCCCTCAAGAGACCCAGTACTTC.